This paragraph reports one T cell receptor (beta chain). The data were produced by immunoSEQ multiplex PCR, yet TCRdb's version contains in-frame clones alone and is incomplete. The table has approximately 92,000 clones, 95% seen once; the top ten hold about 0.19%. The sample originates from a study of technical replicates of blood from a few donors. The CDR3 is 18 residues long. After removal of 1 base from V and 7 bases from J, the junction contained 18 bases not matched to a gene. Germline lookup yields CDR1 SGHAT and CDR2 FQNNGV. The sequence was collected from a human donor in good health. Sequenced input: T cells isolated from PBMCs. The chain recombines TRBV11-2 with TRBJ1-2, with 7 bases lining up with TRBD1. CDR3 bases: TGTGCCAGCAGCTTAGGGACAGGTCGAGATTCTAGGAACCCTGGCTACACCTTC. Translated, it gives CASSLGTGRDSRNPGYTF.